This T cell receptor beta chain was obtained from a study of T cell repertoires in cytomegalovirus infection (dated by TCRdb to between 2018 and 2020). Describing the broader study: Recently identified HLA-C-restricted CMV epitopes, whose presentation resists viral immunomodulation, were targeted by peptide stimulations together with well-studied HLA-B-restricted epitopes. Because public TCR beta signatures pointed to carriage of CMV infection together with the matching HLA type, the HLA type of each donor mattered for the analysis. Study-wide findings and limitations: The ex vivo response was dominated by HLA-C-restricted CMV-specific TCR beta clonotypes, which also provided the single most frequent clonotype in two of eight donors. In both this cohort and an independent roughly 330-donor cohort, the cumulative frequency of public TCR beta family members distinguished carriers of CMV infection plus the relevant HLA type.

Instrument used: Illumina HiSeq 1500. TCRdb applied fastp at Q25 and MiXCR to the public reads, then kept only in-frame beta chains. Each CDR3 protein appears once, grouped with its most common genes and DNA. The sample includes hundreds of thousands of distinct CDR3 sequences, with less than 35% observed a single time. More than 12% of the sample is held by the ten biggest clonotypes. The label giving this sample's treatment or condition can be read as: in vitro stimulation with specific CMV peptide epitopes to enrich CMV-specific T cells. CDR1 and CDR2 are drawn from the germline V gene: SGHTA, FQGNSA. Inclusive of the bounding cysteine and phenylalanine, the CDR3 is 15 residues long. Just the 45-base CDR3 DNA is kept, in frame starting at base 1. V is clipped by 1 base and J by 1 base, and the sequence between their germline boundaries is 8 bases long. This clonotype was picked up many times. Its antigen target is currently unknown. Per-base qualities were not stored, and no clone one base away is much larger.

The sequence was obtained from a human donor in good health (CMV status not recorded). Some clones in this sample may be carry-over from other donors' samples. Sequences were derived from cultured CD8+ T cells from PBMCs, sampled from culture after CMV antigen stimulation. The chain is encoded by TRBV7-2 joined to TRBJ2-1, with the D call perhaps TRBD1 or TRBD2, as 5 bases match in each case. The base sequence is TGTGCCAGCAGCTTAGGGTGGGGGTCCTACAATGAGCAGTTCTTC. Its translation reads: CASSLGWGSYNEQFF.